This T cell receptor (beta chain) was identified during a study of post-analysis software for immune sequencing data. Study-wide context: Recorded subtypes: relapsing-remitting, secondary progressive, progressive-relapsing; some patients unannotated. Study-level findings and limits: A significant reduction in normalized Chao1 diversity was observed in multiple sclerosis patients versus controls.

This clonotype was detected only a few times. Its antigen is still unknown. The authors incorporated unique molecular identifiers into the TCR beta cDNA libraries. TCRdb itself ran the PCR reads through MiXCR, one entry per CDR3 protein. This sample has hundreds of thousands of distinct CDR3 sequences; 30% occur once, and the top ten carry 0.55% to 0.65%. Sequences were obtained from blood. The sequence derives from a girl aged 10 to 17 with multiple sclerosis.

The CDR3 here is CASSGTSGSPEQYF. CDR3 nucleotides: TGTGCCAGCAGCGGGACTAGCGGGAGTCCCGAGCAGTACTTC. The chain uses TRBV7-2 and TRBJ2-7, with 14 bases that match TRBD2. Trimming took 5 bases from V and 6 from J; bases not matched to a gene: 3. CDR3 size: 14 residues. From germline, CDR1 is SGHTA and CDR2 FQGNSA.